This TCR beta chain was sequenced during a study of shared clonotypes between healthy human individuals. Study-wide points: The study sampled only blood, and tissue repertoires likely differ. An expected dependence of interdonor clonotype sharing on sequencing depth was noted. Around 5.3% of naive CD4 clonotypes were shared across four donors.

CDR1 MGHRA and CDR2 YSYEKL come from the germline V gene. V gave up 4 bases and J gave up 5 bases; unmatched junction bases: 4. The CDR3 consists of 15 residues. The repertoire was sequenced with immunoSEQ multiplex PCR; TCRdb's copy has only in-frame clones and lacks some. The table lists about 2.4 million clones, approximately 94% of them singletons. Recent vaccinations or acute infections were absent in the healthy HIV-negative adult donors. As regards this clone: Its target is unknown. Other DNA sequences in this sample translate to the same CDR3.

V is TRBV4-1 and J is TRBJ2-3, with 12 bases lining up with TRBD2. Material: naive CD4+ T cells from PBMCs. The subset here: CD45RA+ positively selected. The TCR was taken from a man aged 18 to 29 in good health. Some clones in this sample may be carry-over from other donors' samples. The CDR3 sequence: CASSPGLAGRDTQYF. In DNA form, the CDR3 reads TGCGCCAGCAGCCCCGGACTAGCGGGAAGAGATACGCAGTATTTT.